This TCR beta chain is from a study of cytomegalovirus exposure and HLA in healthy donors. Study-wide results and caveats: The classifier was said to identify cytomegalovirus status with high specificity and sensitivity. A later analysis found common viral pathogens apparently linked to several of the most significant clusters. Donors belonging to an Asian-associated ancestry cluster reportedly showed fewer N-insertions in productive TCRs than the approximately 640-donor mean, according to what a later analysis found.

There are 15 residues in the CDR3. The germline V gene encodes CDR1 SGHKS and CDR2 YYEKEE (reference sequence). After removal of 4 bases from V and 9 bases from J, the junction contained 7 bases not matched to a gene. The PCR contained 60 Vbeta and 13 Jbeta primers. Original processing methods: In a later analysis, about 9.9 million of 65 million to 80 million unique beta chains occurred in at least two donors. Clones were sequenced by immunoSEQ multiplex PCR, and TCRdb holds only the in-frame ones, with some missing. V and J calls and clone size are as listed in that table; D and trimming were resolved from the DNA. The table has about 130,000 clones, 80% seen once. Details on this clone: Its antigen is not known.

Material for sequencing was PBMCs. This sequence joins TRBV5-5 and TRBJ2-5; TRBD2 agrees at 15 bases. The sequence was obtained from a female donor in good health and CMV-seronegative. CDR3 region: CASSLGLAGGESQYF. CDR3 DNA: TGTGCCAGCAGCCTCGGACTAGCGGGAGGGGAGTCCCAGTACTTC. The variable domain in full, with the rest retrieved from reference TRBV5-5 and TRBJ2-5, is DAGVTQSPTHLIKTRGQQVTLRCSPISGHKSVSWYQQVLGQGPQFIFQYYEKEERGRGNFPDRFSARQFPNYSSELNVNALLLGDSALYLCASSLGLAGGESQYFGPGTRLLVL.